The 29 T cell receptor beta chains given below trace back to one sample, sequenced in a study of CD8 T cells in Susac syndrome. The RNA, about 0.5 to 1 ug, was put through reverse transcription using random hexamers. TCRdb itself ran the immunoSEQ multiplex PCR reads through MiXCR, one entry per CDR3 protein. The table lists 95,000 to 150,000 distinct CDR3 sequences, nearly 96% of them singletons. Sequencing was done on a sample of CD4+ T cells from PBMCs. The receptors originated from a human donor with Susac syndrome.

This clonotype was seen just once. The V and J genes are TRBV29-1 and TRBJ2-1; D is ambiguous. Germline assignment: CDR1 SQVTM and CDR2 ANQGSEA. Trimming took off 5 bases at V and 0 bases at J, with 11 bases between the two ends. This CDR3 contains 14 residues. CDR3 bases: TGCAGCGTTCGATCTAGAAGCTCCTACAATGAGCAGTTCTTC. Its translation is CSVRSRSSYNEQFF.

This chain connects TRBV11-2 to TRBJ2-1, with D possibly being TRBD1 (5 bases). The CDR3 sequence is 15 residues long. Trimming shortened V by 3 bases and J by 8 bases, and 17 bases separated the two germline ends. Germline V gene sequence: CDR1 SGHAT, CDR2 FQNNGV. The CDR3 loop is CASSFVKGQRYEQFF. CDR3 sequence (DNA): TGTGCCAGCAGCTTCGTCAAGGGGCAACGGTATGAGCAGTTCTTC. The whole variable domain, filled in from reference TRBV11-2 and TRBJ2-1, reads EAGVAQSPRYKIIEKRQSVAFWCNPISGHATLYWYQQILGQGPKLLIQFQNNGVVDDSQLPKDRFSAERLKGVDSTLKIQPAKLEDSAVYLCASSFVKGQRYEQFFGPGTRLTVL.

The chain links TRBV12-3 or TRBV12-4 to TRBJ2-1, with D possibly called TRBD1 or TRBD2 (5 bases each). Trimming shortened V by 6 bases and J by 11 bases, and 11 bases separated the two germline ends. The CDR3 runs 11 residues. The CDR3, as DNA: TGTGCCAGCAGGCCGGGACCTAAGCAGTTCTTC. This translates into CASRPGPKQFF.

The chain links TRBV5-1 to TRBJ2-1, with D unclear. The CDR3 length is 12 residues. V was shortened by 3 bases and J by 4 bases, with 5 bases between the two germline ends. CDR1 is SGHRS, CDR2 YFSETQ, per germline. DNA of the CDR3: TGCGCCAGCAGCTCGACGTACAATGAGCAGTTCTTC. Protein: CASSSTYNEQFF. The full variable domain, with the rest looked up from reference TRBV5-1 and TRBJ2-1, is KAGVTQTPRYLIKTRGQQVTLSCSPISGHRSVSWYQQTPGQGLQFLFEYFSETQRNKGNFPGRFSGRQFSNSRSEMNVSTLELGDSALYLCASSSTYNEQFFGPGTRLTVL.

In this sample, this clonotype turned up once. The chain links TRBV6-5 to TRBJ2-7; 8 nucleotides line up with TRBD2. This CDR3 contains 16 residues. V was clipped by 0 bases and J by 2 bases; unmatched bases: 6. The germline V gene encodes CDR1 MNHEY and CDR2 SVGAGI. DNA of the CDR3: TGTGCCAGCAGTTACTCTCCCGGGGGGGCACCCTACGAGCAGTACTTC. Translating gives CASSYSPGGAPYEQYF.

V gene TRBV7-9 combines with J gene TRBJ2-7, with D tentatively TRBD1 or TRBD2 (6 bases each). The CDR3 runs 15 residues. V dropped 4 bases and J dropped 4 bases, with 17 bases sitting between them. Germline CDR1 and CDR2: SEHNR and FQNEAQ (reference sequence). CDR3 in amino acids: CASSSIGTRGYEQYF. DNA of the CDR3: TGTGCCAGCAGCTCGATCGGGACACGGGGGTACGAGCAGTACTTC.

J is TRBJ2-7 and V is TRBV5-4; a possible D gene is TRBD2 (6 bases). The CDR3 contains 16 residues. Germline V gene sequence: CDR1 SGHNT, CDR2 YYREEE (reference sequence). V lost 3 bases and J 3 bases, leaving 19 bases between the germline ends. CDR3 amino acids: CASSSLGGISGYEQYF. In DNA form, the CDR3 reads TGTGCCAGCAGCTCCCTTGGTGGTATTAGCGGCTACGAGCAGTACTTC.

CDR3 bases: TGTGCCTGGAAAGGGACAGACTCCTACGAGCAGTACTTC. Protein product: CAWKGTDSYEQYF. The chain carries TRBV30 and TRBJ2-7, with 7 bases lining up with TRBD1. Trimming cost V 4 bases and J 0 bases; bases outside gene matches: 3. The CDR3 covers 13 residues. CDR1 is GTSNPN and CDR2 is SVGIG in the germline V gene (reference sequence).

In the case of this clonotype: At one end the junction does not follow the germline gene, possibly because of a read error. The chain combines TRBV27 with TRBJ2-4; D not resolved. CDR3 length equals 12 residues. Germline loops: CDR1 MNHEY, CDR2 SMNVEV (reference sequence). The CDR3 sequence is CASTSALNVQYF. CDR3 bases: TGTGCCAGCACCTCTGCCCTAAACGTTCAGTACTTC.

The rearrangement uses TRBV6-5 and TRBJ2-5, with 9 bases aligning to TRBD2. Germline CDR1 reads MNHEY; CDR2 reads SVGAGI. The CDR3 contains 17 residues. The J segment lost 2 bases and the V segment lost 1 base, leaving 8 bases of the junction unmatched. DNA of the CDR3: TGTGCCAGCAGTTACTTCGGTCTAGCGGGAAGACAAGAGACCCAGTACTTC. This sequence encodes CASSYFGLAGRQETQYF.

The CDR3, as DNA: TGTGCCAGCAGTGAAGTCCGAGACATGCCTGGAGCTTTCTTT. Its protein is CASSEVRDMPGAFF. The chain employs TRBV2 and TRBJ1-1; no firm D call. Per the germline V gene, CDR1 is SNHLY and CDR2 is FYNNEI. This CDR3 spans 14 amino acids. Deletions cut 1 base from V and 10 bases from J, with 16 bases between.

V usage is TRBV12-5 and J usage is TRBJ1-1; D is possibly TRBD1 (6 bases). V lost 6 bases to trimming and J lost 6 bases, with 14 bases between them. This CDR3 comprises 13 residues. Germline lookup yields CDR1 LGHNT and CDR2 FRNRAP. The CDR3 DNA reads as TGTGCTAGTGGCAGGGGCCAAGGGGCTGAAGCTTTCTTT. It is translated as CASGRGQGAEAFF.

The rearrangement links TRBV6-7 to TRBJ2-6, with 7 bases that match TRBD2. TRBV6-7 belongs to the ORF category, with a function that is uncertain. V gave up 7 bases and J gave up 1 base; unmatched junction bases: 7. The CDR3 runs 16 residues. As DNA, the CDR3 is TGTGCCAGCACCCCGAGGGAGGGGTCTGGGGCCAACGTCCTGACTTTC. This translates into CASTPREGSGANVLTF.

The rearrangement joins TRBV3-1 to TRBJ2-7; perhaps TRBD2 as D (5 bases). CDR3 length: 16 amino acids. Trimming cost V 1 base and J 2 bases, with 15 bases left between them. Germline V lookup: CDR1 LGHDT, CDR2 YNNKEL (reference sequence). The CDR3 coding sequence is TGTGCCAGCAGCCAAGGATCCACCGGACTGACCTACGAGCAGTACTTC. Translation: CASSQGSTGLTYEQYF.

The rearrangement links TRBV5-1 to TRBJ2-5; D remains ambiguous. Trimming took 4 bases from V and 1 from J, leaving 8 bases between them. The CDR3 covers 13 residues. In germline, CDR1 is SGHRS, CDR2 YFSETQ. CDR3 loop: CASSRALQETQYF. Here the CDR3 DNA reads TGCGCCAGCAGCCGGGCCCTCCAAGAGACCCAGTACTTC. Variable domain in full (rest from reference TRBV5-1 and TRBJ2-5): KAGVTQTPRYLIKTRGQQVTLSCSPISGHRSVSWYQQTPGQGLQFLFEYFSETQRNKGNFPGRFSGRQFSNSRSEMNVSTLELGDSALYLCASSRALQETQYFGPGTRLLVL.

The chain has TRBV6-2 or TRBV6-3 and TRBJ2-2; 11 bases are a match to TRBD2. This CDR3 has 17 residues. The ends lost 6 bases at V and 7 bases at J; junction bases unmatched: 13. Looked up from germline, CDR1 is MNHEY and CDR2 is SVGEGT. CDR3 nucleotides: TGTGCCAGCAGCCCACCACTACTAGCGGGAGTGAACGGGGAGCTGTTTTTT. This gives the protein CASSPPLLAGVNGELFF.

V and J are TRBV3-1 and TRBJ2-5; D might be TRBD2 (5 bases). V lost 8 bases and J lost 4, with 11 bases in between. The CDR3 is 12 residues long. Germline CDR1 and CDR2: LGHDT and YNNKEL (reference sequence). In nucleotides, the CDR3 is TGTGCCAGCGAAGGACTGGGAGAGACCCAGTACTTC. It translates to CASEGLGETQYF.

This clonotype has just one count. This chain connects TRBV30 to TRBJ1-2, with 8 bases identical to TRBD1. The CDR3 has 17 residues. The V segment lost 2 bases and the J segment 4 bases; nucleotides outside the gene matches: 15. Germline V gene data show CDR1 as GTSNPN and CDR2 as SVGIG (reference sequence). The CDR3 loop is CAWSSTASRGLLYGYTF. The CDR3 region has the DNA TGTGCCTGGAGTTCCACAGCTTCCAGGGGGCTACTCTATGGCTACACCTTC.

This chain uses TRBV25-1 with TRBJ2-7; D unresolved. From germline, CDR1 is MGHDK and CDR2 SYGVNS. The CDR3 length is 13 residues. V was trimmed by 9 bases and J by 4 bases, leaving 16 bases between them. CDR3 region: CASGSRIGYEQYF. CDR3 DNA sequence: TGTGCCAGTGGCAGCCGAATTGGTTACGAGCAGTACTTC.

The CDR3 bases are TGTGCCACCCTCCCCCGCGGCCCCCGGCCCCGATATGAGCAGTTCTTC. It encodes CATLPRGPRPRYEQFF. The genes are TRBV6-2 or TRBV6-3 and TRBJ2-1, with D hard to call. V lost 10 bases, J lost 8 bases, and 27 bases lay in between. Germline CDR1 is MNHEY and CDR2 is SVGEGT. The CDR3 contains 16 residues.

The rearrangement links TRBV9 to TRBJ2-7, with 14 bases lining up with TRBD2. The J segment lost 11 bases and the V segment lost 4 bases, leaving 8 bases of the junction unmatched. The CDR3 is 14 amino acids. CDR1 and CDR2 from the germline V gene are SGDLS and YYNGEE. CDR3 amino acids: CASSLRLAGGPEYF. The CDR3 DNA is TGTGCCAGCAGCCTCCGACTAGCGGGAGGGCCTGAGTACTTC.

The rearrangement links TRBV12-3 or TRBV12-4 to TRBJ1-5, with a tentative D call TRBD1 (5 bases). Trimming removed 7 bases from V and 2 bases from J, with 21 bases in between. The CDR3 runs to 17 residues. The CDR3 region is CASTSREGILGNQPQHF. The CDR3 DNA reads TGTGCCAGCACCTCAAGGGAGGGGATCTTAGGCAATCAGCCCCAGCATTTT.

CDR3 sequence reads: CASSGGGPLSSYNEQFF. The CDR3 coding sequence is TGTGCCAGCAGTGGTGGTGGGCCCTTGAGCTCCTACAATGAGCAGTTCTTC. This chain uses TRBV2 with TRBJ2-1, with D unresolved. The V and J ends lost 4 bases and 0 bases respectively, with 16 bases between them. The CDR3 extends over 17 amino acids. Germline CDR1 SNHLY, CDR2 FYNNEI. The whole variable domain, remainder taken from reference TRBV2 and TRBJ2-1, is EPEVTQTPSHQVTQMGQEVILRCVPISNHLYFYWYRQILGQKVEFLVSFYNNEISEKSEIFDDQFSVERPDGSNFTLKIRSTKLEDSAMYFCASSGGGPLSSYNEQFFGPGTRLTVL.

The rearrangement uses TRBV28 and TRBJ1-1, with D possibly TRBD1 on 6 matching bases. CDR3 length equals 15 residues. CDR1 is MDHEN, CDR2 SYDVKM, per germline. V was trimmed by 1 base and J by 7 bases, leaving 16 bases between them. This chain's CDR3 is CASSLSGASSREAFF. CDR3 DNA sequence: TGTGCCAGCAGTTTATCAGGGGCGAGCTCCCGTGAAGCTTTCTTT.

The chain is built from TRBV30 and TRBJ2-7; 7 bases match TRBD2. The CDR3 sequence is 15 residues long. CDR1 and CDR2 from the germline V gene are GTSNPN and SVGIG (reference sequence). After removal of 0 bases from V and 6 bases from J, the junction contained 11 bases not matched to a gene. The CDR3: CAWSVAGRGSGEQYF. The CDR3 DNA reads TGTGCCTGGAGTGTGGCAGGGAGGGGCTCGGGCGAGCAGTACTTC.

The rearrangement uses TRBV6-1 and TRBJ2-5; D gene uncertain. This CDR3 has 10 amino acids. Trimming pared 7 bases from V and 4 bases from J, leaving 4 bases between. CDR1 is MNHNS and CDR2 is SASEGT in the germline V gene. For the CDR3, the DNA is TGTGCCAGCATAAGAGAGACCCAGTACTTC. Translating gives CASIRETQYF.

The chain employs TRBV19 and TRBJ2-3; D is perhaps TRBD2 (5 bases). This CDR3 is 14 amino acids long. In germline, CDR1 is LNHDA, CDR2 SQIVND (reference sequence). Trimming shortened V by 0 bases and J by 2 bases, and 6 bases separated the two germline ends. CDR3 in DNA: TGTGCCAGTAGTATAGAAGACTACACAGATACGCAGTATTTT. It is translated as CASSIEDYTDTQYF.

The chain combines TRBV29-1 with TRBJ2-3, with D perhaps matching TRBD2 (6 bases). Per the germline V gene, CDR1 is SQVTM and CDR2 is ANQGSEA. V dropped 6 bases and J dropped 7 bases, with 17 bases sitting between them. This CDR3 has 13 residues. CDR3 coding DNA: TGCAGCGTAGATCCGGGACTGACAAATACGCAGTATTTT. This sequence encodes CSVDPGLTNTQYF.

This chain joins TRBV7-9 and TRBJ1-1, with D possibly TRBD1 on 6 matching bases. The V and J ends lost 5 bases and 14 bases respectively, with 18 bases between them. The germline CDR1 and CDR2 sequences are SEHNR and FQNEAQ (reference sequence). The CDR3 loop spans 12 amino acids. The DNA of the CDR3 is TGTGCCAGCAGCCCCTTACAGGGAGGATCATTCTTT. It specifies CASSPLQGGSFF.